The 27 T cell receptor beta chains below were found in one sample sequenced in a study of blood T cell repertoires in COVID-19 (dated by TCRdb to 2019 to 2021). The receptor library was made with the immunoSEQ multiplex PCR assay. As stored in TCRdb, this immuneACCESS dataset retains in-frame rearrangements with V and J assigned. A fraction of the clones does not appear; measured against another copy, unresolved V genes explain less than half of the discrepancy, and the remainder lacks a known reason. The sample contains 130,000 to 150,000 clones, about four fifths of them found a single time. The top ten clonotypes cover 7% to 10% of the sample. Sequencing was carried out using peripheral blood. These receptors were obtained from a human donor with acute or convalescent COVID-19. The donor label of this sample is uncertain.

The chain uses TRBV5-1 and TRBJ1-5; D remains ambiguous. This CDR3 has 13 residues. The germline CDR1 and CDR2 sequences are SGHRS and YFSETQ. Trimming left V 4 bases short and J 7 bases short, with 12 bases between. The CDR3 DNA is TGCGCCAGCAGCCCAAGGGAGGGACAGCCCCAGCATTTT. This translates into CASSPREGQPQHF. Looking up the rest from reference TRBV5-1 and TRBJ1-5 gives the full variable domain: KAGVTQTPRYLIKTRGQQVTLSCSPISGHRSVSWYQQTPGQGLQFLFEYFSETQRNKGNFPGRFSGRQFSNSRSEMNVSTLELGDSALYLCASSPREGQPQHFGDGTRLSIL.

The chain links TRBV6-5 to TRBJ1-2, with a possible D match to TRBD1 (5 bases). V gave up 2 bases and J gave up 4 bases, with 14 bases separating them. Per the germline V gene, CDR1 is MNHEY and CDR2 is SVGAGI. The CDR3 spans 15 residues. The CDR3 sequence is CASSYGGTDSYGYTF. DNA of the CDR3: TGTGCCAGCAGTTACGGGGGGACGGACTCCTATGGCTACACCTTC.

This clone was recorded a few times. Additional DNA sequences in this sample encode the identical CDR3. The gene calls are TRBV27 and TRBJ1-5; D not resolved. The V and J ends lost 2 bases and 2 bases respectively, with 7 bases between them. The germline gives CDR1 MNHEY, CDR2 SMNVEV (reference sequence). The CDR3 length is 14 residues. CDR3 in amino acids: CASSLRGGNQPQHF. DNA of the CDR3: TGTGCCAGCAGTTTACGAGGAGGCAATCAGCCCCAGCATTTT.

The chain recombines TRBV19 with TRBJ1-2; no clear D gene. The V end was cut by 5 bases, the J end by 4 bases, with 11 bases between. This CDR3 spans 13 amino acids. Germline CDR1 is LNHDA and CDR2 is SQIVND (reference sequence). CDR3 loop: CASSEATFYGYTF. The CDR3, as DNA: TGTGCCAGTAGTGAGGCGACCTTCTATGGCTACACCTTC.

The chain couples TRBV5-1 to TRBJ1-1, with TRBD1 identical over 10 bases. Germline values: CDR1 SGHRS, CDR2 YFSETQ. V was clipped by 4 bases and J by 3 bases; unmatched bases: 6. The CDR3 is 15 amino acids. CDR3 sequence: CASSQLGTGDTEAFF. Here the CDR3 DNA reads TGCGCCAGCAGCCAACTCGGGACAGGGGACACTGAAGCTTTCTTT.

CDR3 sequence: CASSPRTSGALGGELFF. In DNA, the CDR3 is TGTGCCAGCAGCCCCCGGACTAGCGGGGCCCTCGGCGGGGAGCTGTTTTTT. The chain has TRBV9 and TRBJ2-2, with 12 nucleotides matching TRBD2. This CDR3 comprises 17 residues. Germline values: CDR1 SGDLS, CDR2 YYNGEE. V shed 4 bases, J shed 7 bases, and the junction held 11 bases outside the gene matches.

V is TRBV27 and J is TRBJ2-7; 9 positions agree with TRBD2. The CDR3 is 15 amino acids. Germline CDR1 and CDR2: MNHEY and SMNVEV (reference sequence). V shed 6 bases, J shed 1 base, and the junction held 7 bases outside the gene matches. The CDR3 spells CASSWGLAGSYEQYF. In DNA form, the CDR3 reads TGTGCCAGCAGCTGGGGGCTAGCGGGGTCCTACGAGCAGTACTTC.

The gene calls are TRBV4-1 and TRBJ2-1; 7 bases agree with TRBD1. V was clipped by 4 bases and J by 2 bases; unmatched bases: 5. The CDR3 contains 15 residues. Germline-derived CDR1 and CDR2 are MGHRA and YSYEKL. The CDR3 bases are TGCGCCAGCAGCCCAGCAGGACAGGCCTACAATGAGCAGTTCTTC. Its protein product is CASSPAGQAYNEQFF.

This clone showed up just a few times. This rearrangement joins TRBV10-3 to TRBJ1-1; no reliable D call. V was shortened by 6 bases and J by 5 bases, with 13 bases between the two germline ends. This CDR3 has 13 amino acids. CDR1 is ENHRY, CDR2 SYGVKD, per germline. The CDR3 protein is CAIRDSWGTEAFF. The CDR3 coding sequence is TGTGCCATCAGGGACTCATGGGGAACTGAAGCTTTCTTT.

This sequence joins TRBV30 and TRBJ2-1; 7 bases map to TRBD1. Germline V gene data show CDR1 as GTSNPN and CDR2 as SVGIG (reference sequence). The CDR3 loop spans 15 amino acids. Trimming took 5 bases from V and 4 from J; bases not matched to a gene: 11. CDR3 in amino acids: CAWGQGMDRYNEQFF. CDR3 DNA: TGTGCCTGGGGTCAGGGGATGGACAGGTACAATGAGCAGTTCTTC.

This clone has just one count. The chain is built from TRBV29-1 and TRBJ2-3, with 7 bases that match TRBD1. The CDR3 is made up of 14 amino acids. V shed 6 bases, J shed 4 bases, and the junction held 10 bases outside the gene matches. CDR1 SQVTM and CDR2 ANQGSEA come from the germline V gene. The CDR3 loop is CSVTRDRSSDTQYF. In DNA, the CDR3 is TGCAGCGTAACCCGGGACAGAAGTTCAGATACGCAGTATTTT.

J is TRBJ1-2 and V is TRBV7-9; D is unclear. Germline lookup yields CDR1 SEHNR and CDR2 FQNEAQ (reference sequence). With 3 bases removed from V and 4 bases from J, the gap between germline ends came to 15 bases. There are 15 residues in the CDR3. The CDR3 sequence is CASSFSEGLGYGYTF. The CDR3 nucleotides are TGTGCCAGCAGCTTTAGTGAGGGATTAGGCTATGGCTACACCTTC.

This chain connects TRBV6-2 or TRBV6-3 to TRBJ2-2, with D possibly matching TRBD2 (5 bases). V shed 7 bases and J shed 5 bases, with 17 bases lying between them. The CDR3 is 15 amino acids. In germline, CDR1 is MNHEY, CDR2 SVGEGT. Written as DNA, the CDR3 is TGTGCCAGCACCCCCCCCGGGTCGGGGACCGGGGAGCTGTTTTTT. Protein: CASTPPGSGTGELFF.

CDR3 nucleotide sequence: TGTGCCAGCAGCTTAGATCTGACGGGGACTGAAGCTTTCTTT. It specifies CASSLDLTGTEAFF. V usage is TRBV11-2 and J usage is TRBJ1-1; D is uncertain. This CDR3 is built from 14 residues. The V end was cut by 0 bases, the J end by 5 bases, with 10 bases between. The germline V gene has CDR1 SGHAT and CDR2 FQNNGV.

A remark on this clone: Additional DNA sequences in this sample encode the identical CDR3. DNA for the CDR3: TGTGCCAGCAGCTCGGGACAGGGGAATCAGCCCCAGCATTTT. This sequence encodes CASSSGQGNQPQHF. The J gene is TRBJ1-5, the V gene TRBV2; 10 positions match TRBD1. V shed 6 bases, J shed 4 bases, and the junction held 3 bases outside the gene matches. The CDR3 covers 14 residues. Germline CDR1 is SNHLY and CDR2 is FYNNEI. Full variable domain (remainder filled in from reference TRBV2 and TRBJ1-5): EPEVTQTPSHQVTQMGQEVILRCVPISNHLYFYWYRQILGQKVEFLVSFYNNEISEKSEIFDDQFSVERPDGSNFTLKIRSTKLEDSAMYFCASSSGQGNQPQHFGDGTRLSIL.

The chain combines TRBV11-2 with TRBJ1-1; D gene uncertain. Germline loops: CDR1 SGHAT, CDR2 FQNNGV. V shed 4 bases and J shed 0 bases, with 12 bases lying between them. The CDR3 totals 15 residues. This CDR3 reads CASSSPEFMNTEAFF. The CDR3 DNA follows: TGTGCCAGCAGCTCCCCGGAGTTCATGAACACTGAAGCTTTCTTT.

The chain carries TRBV9 and TRBJ2-2; possible D gene TRBD2, 7 bases. V was pared by 3 bases and J by 6 bases, with 18 bases between. The germline CDR1 and CDR2 sequences are SGDLS and YYNGEE. The CDR3 contains 16 residues. The CDR3 nucleotides are TGTGCCAGCAGCGGTCCGGGGGGCGCGGGTCCCGGGGAGCTGTTTTTT. This sequence encodes CASSGPGGAGPGELFF.

The chain employs TRBV4-1 and TRBJ1-1; 7 bases are shared with TRBD1. The CDR3 extends over 17 amino acids. V lost 5 bases, J lost 3 bases, and 15 bases stayed unmatched. Germline loops: CDR1 MGHRA, CDR2 YSYEKL. The CDR3 loop reads CASSYHRGKTPDTEAFF. In nucleotides, the CDR3 is TGCGCCAGCAGCTACCACAGGGGAAAGACCCCGGACACTGAAGCTTTCTTT.

This clone turned up a few times. The chain uses TRBV5-6 and TRBJ2-3, with 11 nucleotides matching TRBD2. CDR1 SGHDT and CDR2 YYEEEE come from the germline V gene. CDR3 length: 15 residues. Trimming at V came to 3 bases and at J to 3 bases, leaving 3 bases not matched to a gene. The CDR3 DNA reads as TGTGCCAGCAGCTACAGACTAGCGGGGACAGATACGCAGTATTTT. It yields the protein CASSYRLAGTDTQYF. Looking up the rest from reference TRBV5-6 and TRBJ2-3 gives the full variable domain: DAGVTQSPTHLIKTRGQQVTLRCSPKSGHDTVSWYQQALGQGPQFIFQYYEEEERQRGNFPDRFSGHQFPNYSSELNVNALLLGDSALYLCASSYRLAGTDTQYFGPGTRLTVL.

The gene calls are TRBV4-1 and TRBJ1-5; the D is unclear. The CDR3 is 13 residues long. Germline CDR1 and CDR2: MGHRA and YSYEKL. Trimming left V 3 bases short and J 3 bases short, with 6 bases between. CDR3 protein: CASSQDFNQPQHF. CDR3 DNA sequence: TGCGCCAGCAGCCAGGACTTCAATCAGCCCCAGCATTTT.

This clone was counted a single time. The chain is built from TRBV27 and TRBJ1-5; D might be TRBD1 (5 bases). The CDR3 contains 16 residues. Between the trimmed V and J ends, which lost 5 bases and 3 bases, there was a span of 17 bases. CDR1 MNHEY and CDR2 SMNVEV come from the germline V gene (reference sequence). DNA for the CDR3: TGTGCCAGCAGTCCTGGAGGGGCCCTTTACAATCAGCCCCAGCATTTT. It is translated as CASSPGGALYNQPQHF.

The rearrangement links TRBV4-2 to TRBJ1-2; 12 bases are shared with TRBD1. Germline CDR1 and CDR2: LGHNA and YNFKEQ. Trimming removed 3 bases from V and 4 bases from J; junction bases left unmatched: 6. There are 16 residues in the CDR3. The CDR3 is CASSQGQGAPGYGYTF. The CDR3 DNA follows: TGTGCCAGCAGCCAGGGACAGGGGGCGCCGGGCTATGGCTACACCTTC.

This clone was recorded many times. The gene calls are TRBV7-9 and TRBJ1-1; D unclear. From germline, CDR1 is SEHNR and CDR2 FQNEAQ (reference sequence). Trimming stripped 6 bases from V and 2 bases from J, with 13 bases between. The CDR3 has 14 amino acids. DNA of the CDR3: TGTGCCAGCAGTCCCCTCGGGTCCAACACTGAAGCTTTCTTT. Protein: CASSPLGSNTEAFF.

CDR3 protein: CASSLDGLNYGYTF. The CDR3 DNA reads TGCGCCAGCAGCTTGGACGGTCTTAACTATGGCTACACCTTC. This chain links TRBV5-1 with TRBJ1-2; no reliable D call. Deletions cut 0 bases from V and 1 base from J, with 7 bases between. This CDR3 comprises 14 residues. Germline V gene sequence: CDR1 SGHRS, CDR2 YFSETQ.

This clone was seen a few times. The V and J genes are TRBV5-6 and TRBJ1-1; TRBD1 matches 7 bases. V was clipped by 2 bases and J by 4 bases; unmatched bases: 5. This CDR3 contains 14 residues. Germline V CDR1 and CDR2: SGHDT, YYEEEE. The CDR3 spells CASSFEQGFTEAFF. The DNA for the CDR3 is TGTGCCAGCAGCTTTGAACAGGGGTTCACTGAAGCTTTCTTT.

The J gene is TRBJ1-2, the V gene TRBV15; 9 bases are a match to TRBD1. Per germline, CDR1 LNHNV and CDR2 YYDKDF (reference sequence). The CDR3 runs 14 residues. V was clipped by 4 bases and J by 6 bases; unmatched bases: 6. The DNA of the CDR3 is TGTGCCACCAGCATAACAGGGGGCCAGGATGGCTACACCTTC. Residues: CATSITGGQDGYTF.

There are a few counts of this clone. The chain recombines TRBV7-9 with TRBJ2-7; TRBD1 aligns across 9 bases. Germline V gene lookup returns CDR1 SEHNR and CDR2 FQNEAQ (reference sequence). This CDR3 has 15 amino acids. V was clipped by 10 bases and J by 3 bases; unmatched bases: 13. The CDR3 loop is CATALGQGRYYEQYF. CDR3 nucleotide sequence: TGTGCCACCGCCCTCGGACAGGGGAGGTACTACGAGCAGTACTTC.